Below are 26 T cell receptor beta chains sequenced from a single sample in a study of T-cell memory formation after mild COVID-19. TCRdb recomputed calls from the 5' RACE reads with MiXCR, one row per CDR3 protein. The repertoire consists of a few hundred thousand distinct CDR3 sequences, with less than 25% occurring once and the leading ten covering around 9.2%. The sample consisted of PBMCs or a T cell subset sorted from them (not recorded which). Source of these receptors: an adult woman who had mild COVID-19 (a few samples of this study predate the infection). Cell type and time point are not known.

The chain has TRBV24-1 and TRBJ2-1; D may be TRBD2 (6 bases). Trimming removed 9 bases at V and 8 bases at J, with 10 bases between. Germline V gene data show CDR1 as KGHDR and CDR2 as SFDVKD. This CDR3 is 11 amino acids long. CDR3: CATGAGDEQFF. CDR3 sequence (DNA): TGTGCCACCGGAGCGGGCGATGAGCAGTTCTTC.

This clonotype was seen a handful of times. The rearrangement uses TRBV12-3 or TRBV12-4 and TRBJ2-7; 7 bases align to TRBD2. The CDR3 length is 13 residues. J was trimmed by 2 bases and V by 7 bases; bases with no gene match: 5. The CDR3 protein is CASMGRATYEQYF. DNA for the CDR3: TGTGCCAGCATGGGGAGGGCCACCTACGAGCAGTACTTC.

A few counts support this clonotype. J is TRBJ2-7 and V is TRBV12-3 or TRBV12-4; D call uncertain. Trimming cost V 6 bases and J 3 bases, with 9 bases left between them. The CDR3 spans 12 residues. CDR3 sequence reads: CASSIYDYEQYF. Written as DNA, the CDR3 is TGTGCCAGCAGCATTTATGACTACGAGCAGTACTTC.

The chain employs TRBV6-5 and TRBJ2-1, with 8 bases aligning to TRBD1. The germline gives CDR1 MNHEY, CDR2 SVGAGI. The CDR3 has 15 residues. V gave up 4 bases and J gave up 10 bases; unmatched junction bases: 12. For the CDR3, the DNA is TGTGCCAGCAGTTCGGACAGGGAGCTTGTTTTGGAGCAGTTCTTC. It yields the protein CASSSDRELVLEQFF.

The genes are TRBV24-1 and TRBJ2-1, with 7 nucleotides matching TRBD2. V lost 5 bases and J lost 6; bases outside the gene matches: 9. Germline lookup yields CDR1 KGHDR and CDR2 SFDVKD. CDR3 length: 15 residues. CDR3 loop: CATSVALAELNEQFF. The DNA of the CDR3 is TGTGCCACCAGTGTCGCCCTAGCGGAACTCAATGAGCAGTTCTTC.

This chain joins TRBV5-1 and TRBJ2-1, with 11 positions matching TRBD2. CDR1 is SGHRS and CDR2 is YFSETQ in the germline V gene. CDR3 length: 15 amino acids. With V trimmed by 2 bases and J by 6 bases, 4 bases remained unmatched. The chain's CDR3 is CASSLLAGEANEQFF. CDR3 coding DNA: TGCGCCAGCAGCTTACTAGCGGGAGAGGCCAATGAGCAGTTCTTC.

A few counts support this clonotype. CDR3: CASSLATGTVNTEAFF. The DNA for the CDR3 is TGTGCCAGCAGCTTAGCTACCGGGACCGTGAACACTGAAGCTTTCTTT. V is TRBV7-6 and J is TRBJ1-1; a possible D gene is TRBD1 (5 bases). CDR1 and CDR2 (germline): SGHVS, FNYEAQ. Trimming pared 0 bases from V and 0 bases from J, leaving 11 bases between. This CDR3 has 16 residues.

Here the CDR3 reads CASSLSASGNTGELFF. Written as DNA, the CDR3 is TGTGCCAGCAGCTTATCAGCTAGCGGGAACACCGGGGAGCTGTTTTTT. The V gene is TRBV7-9, the J gene TRBJ2-2, with TRBD2 matching over 7 bases. V dropped 2 bases and J dropped 1; count of bases not matched to a gene: 4. Germline lookup yields CDR1 SEHNR and CDR2 FQNEAQ (reference sequence). CDR3 length: 16 residues.

This chain uses TRBV2 with TRBJ2-5; D is perhaps TRBD1 (6 bases). Trimming stripped 4 bases from V and 2 bases from J, with 11 bases between. Germline-derived CDR1 and CDR2 are SNHLY and FYNNEI. CDR3 length equals 14 residues. The CDR3 protein is CASSADSIQETQYF. The DNA of the CDR3 is TGTGCCAGCAGTGCGGACAGTATTCAAGAGACCCAGTACTTC.

This clonotype was recorded a few times. The chain joins TRBV28 to TRBJ2-5; D is perhaps TRBD1 or TRBD2 (5 bases each). V was shortened by 1 base and J by 9 bases, with 9 bases between the two germline ends. This CDR3 comprises 12 residues. Germline assignment: CDR1 MDHEN and CDR2 SYDVKM. The CDR3 protein is CASSLSGASQYF. The CDR3 DNA reads TGTGCCAGCAGTTTATCCGGGGCTTCCCAGTACTTC. Full variable domain (rest looked up from reference TRBV28 and TRBJ2-5): DVKVTQSSRYLVKRTGEKVFLECVQDMDHENMFWYRQDPGLGLRLIYFSYDVKMKEKGDIPEGYSVSREKKERFSLILESASTNQTSMYLCASSLSGASQYFGPGTRLLVL.

V usage is TRBV12-5 and J usage is TRBJ2-5, with a tentative D call TRBD2 (6 bases). This CDR3 comprises 15 residues. The germline V gene encodes CDR1 LGHNT and CDR2 FRNRAP. The ends were cut back, 1 base at V and 5 bases at J, with 14 bases in the middle. Written as DNA, the CDR3 is TGTGCTAGTGGTTTGGCGGGCGGGACCGGGGAGACCCAGTACTTC. Encoded protein: CASGLAGGTGETQYF.

V and J are TRBV29-1 and TRBJ1-2; 7 nucleotides line up with TRBD1. CDR1 and CDR2 from the germline V gene are SQVTM and ANQGSEA. This CDR3 has 12 amino acids. J was trimmed by 4 bases and V by 4 bases; bases with no gene match: 3. The CDR3 DNA follows: TGCAGCGTTGGACAGGGCCTCTATGGCTACACCTTC. Translation: CSVGQGLYGYTF. Full variable domain (missing parts from reference TRBV29-1 and TRBJ1-2): SAVISQKPSRDICQRGTSLTIQCQVDSQVTMMFWYRQQPGQSLTLIATANQGSEATYESGFVIDKFPISRPNLTFSTLTVSNMSPEDSSIYLCSVGQGLYGYTFGSGTRLTVV.

This chain uses TRBV9 with TRBJ2-7; 7 bases line up with TRBD1. The CDR3 totals 15 residues. Germline values: CDR1 SGDLS, CDR2 YYNGEE. Losses at the gene ends were 4 bases for V and 0 bases for J; bases not matched to a gene: 7. CDR3 amino acids: CASSSQGPLSYEQYF. CDR3 sequence (DNA): TGTGCCAGCAGCTCACAGGGGCCCCTCTCCTACGAGCAGTACTTC.

This clonotype was seen more than once but under ten times. The J gene is TRBJ2-1, the V gene TRBV5-1; no definite D call. Germline V gene data show CDR1 as SGHRS and CDR2 as YFSETQ. Trimming pared 0 bases from V and 5 bases from J, leaving 9 bases between. The CDR3 totals 14 residues. Here the CDR3 DNA reads TGCGCCAGCAGCTTGGAGTGGCTCAACAATGAGCAGTTCTTC. Protein product: CASSLEWLNNEQFF.

This clonotype appeared a few times. The chain is built from TRBV29-1 and TRBJ2-2; TRBD1 or TRBD2 may be the D gene (5 bases each). The CDR3 loop spans 14 amino acids. Trimming removed 7 bases from V and 5 bases from J, with 17 bases in between. Per germline, CDR1 SQVTM and CDR2 ANQGSEA. CDR3 residues: CSAGTSVSTGELFF. The CDR3, as DNA: TGCAGCGCCGGGACGTCCGTCTCTACCGGGGAGCTGTTTTTT.

This clonotype showed up just a few times. This chain connects TRBV20-1 to TRBJ2-7; TRBD2 aligns across 8 bases. Germline CDR1 DFQATT, CDR2 SNEGSKA (reference sequence). Trimming removed 6 bases from V and 5 bases from J; junction bases left unmatched: 9. This CDR3 spans 13 amino acids. The CDR3 DNA reads as TGCAGTGCGCCCAGGAGCGGGGGTAACGAGCAGTACTTC. Encoded protein: CSAPRSGGNEQYF.

The chain couples TRBV14 to TRBJ1-2, with D unresolved. Germline V CDR1 and CDR2: SGHDN, FVKESK. There are 14 residues in the CDR3. V was clipped by 2 bases and J by 5 bases, with 12 bases between them. The CDR3 spells CASSQSRGAYGYTF. CDR3 in DNA: TGTGCCAGCAGCCAATCACGCGGAGCTTATGGCTACACCTTC. The full variable domain, its missing parts supplied by reference TRBV14 and TRBJ1-2, is EAGVTQFPSHSVIEKGQTVTLRCDPISGHDNLYWYRRVMGKEIKFLLHFVKESKQDESGMPNNRFLAERTGGTYSTLKVQPAELEDSGVYFCASSQSRGAYGYTFGSGTRLTVV.

The table lists this clonotype with many counts. The J gene is TRBJ2-2, the V gene TRBV4-1, with unresolved D. The CDR3 has 14 residues. Deletions cut 1 base from V and 3 bases from J, with 6 bases between. Germline CDR1 reads MGHRA; CDR2 reads YSYEKL. The CDR3 sequence: CASSQAEDTGELFF. The CDR3 bases are TGCGCCAGCAGCCAAGCAGAAGACACCGGGGAGCTGTTTTTT.

This clonotype appeared many times. The CDR3 here is CASSPGRYEQFF. The CDR3 nucleotides are TGTGCCAGCAGTCCCGGACGCTATGAGCAGTTCTTC. The chain carries TRBV6-6 and TRBJ2-1; no definite D call. The CDR3 is 12 residues long. Trimming took 5 bases from V and 8 from J, leaving 10 bases between them. Germline CDR1 and CDR2: MNHNY and SVGAGI (reference sequence).

The chain recombines TRBV6-6 with TRBJ2-7, with 12 positions matching TRBD2. Germline CDR1 MNHNY, CDR2 SVGAGI (reference sequence). The CDR3 runs 20 residues. Germline trimming cut 1 base from V and 5 bases from J; bases unmatched to any gene: 18. The CDR3 nucleotides read TGTGCCAGCAGTTACTGGTCACGGACTAGCGGGACTGTAGGGCCTAACGAGCAGTACTTC. It encodes CASSYWSRTSGTVGPNEQYF.

This clonotype was seen a few times. V gene TRBV5-1 combines with J gene TRBJ2-3; D ambiguous. The V end was cut by 4 bases, the J end by 2 bases, with 8 bases between. CDR1 SGHRS and CDR2 YFSETQ come from the germline V gene. The CDR3 is 13 amino acids. The DNA for the CDR3 is TGCGCCAGCAGCCCAACCGACACAGATACGCAGTATTTT. Encoded protein: CASSPTDTDTQYF.

For the CDR3, the DNA is TGTGCCAGCAGCTTGGGGGGGGGCCTAGTCTCCTACAATGAGCAGTTCTTC. Amino acids: CASSLGGGLVSYNEQFF. The chain carries TRBV5-6 and TRBJ2-1; maybe TRBD2 (7 bases). Germline V gene lookup returns CDR1 SGHDT and CDR2 YYEEEE. The CDR3 has 17 amino acids. V was trimmed by 0 bases and J by 0 bases, leaving 13 bases between them.

A few counts support this clonotype. This rearrangement joins TRBV20-1 to TRBJ1-3, with TRBD1 matching over 7 bases. Trimming at V came to 5 bases and at J to 1 base, leaving 2 bases not matched to a gene. Germline CDR1 is DFQATT and CDR2 is SNEGSKA (reference sequence). The CDR3 consists of 13 residues. In nucleotides, the CDR3 is TGCAGTGCTCACAGGGGTTCTGGAAACACCATATATTTT. It translates to CSAHRGSGNTIYF.

This clonotype was observed at least ten times. The chain joins TRBV7-3 to TRBJ2-1, with D perhaps matching TRBD2 (6 bases). CDR1 is SGHTA, CDR2 FQGTGA, per germline. The CDR3 length is 12 residues. Trimming left V 2 bases short and J 9 bases short, with 8 bases between. Here the CDR3 DNA reads TGTGCCAGCAGCTTAGGGGGGATTGAGCAGTTCTTC. The encoded protein is CASSLGGIEQFF.

The chain joins TRBV6-1 to TRBJ2-1, with D perhaps matching TRBD2 (6 bases). Germline CDR1 is MNHNS and CDR2 is SASEGT. V was trimmed by 2 bases and J by 3 bases, leaving 17 bases between them. The CDR3 loop spans 17 amino acids. This chain's CDR3 is CASSESMSGPFYNEQFF. The DNA of the CDR3 is TGTGCCAGCAGTGAATCGATGAGCGGGCCGTTCTACAATGAGCAGTTCTTC.

This clonotype has only a few counts. The chain links TRBV11-2 to TRBJ2-5; maybe TRBD2 (5 bases). The CDR3 is 15 residues long. V was pared by 0 bases and J by 0 bases, with 8 bases between. CDR1 SGHAT and CDR2 FQNNGV come from the germline V gene. The CDR3 DNA sequence: TGTGCCAGCAGCTTAGACCGCGGGCACCAAGAGACCCAGTACTTC. Its translation is CASSLDRGHQETQYF.